The 13 T cell receptor beta chains below all came from one sample that was sequenced in a study of T cell repertoires in cytomegalovirus infection. MiXCR was run by TCRdb on the reads, yielding one entry per CDR3 protein. The sample shows about 89,000 distinct CDR3 sequences, 29% of them seen only once. The antigens of these receptors remain unknown. The sample here was CD8+ T cells from cultured PBMCs, taken from culture after CMV antigen stimulation. Receptor source: a human donor in good health (CMV status not recorded). Some clones in this sample may be carry-over from other donors' samples.

This clonotype was detected a few times. The gene calls are TRBV27 and TRBJ1-5; D uncertain. The germline V gene has CDR1 MNHEY and CDR2 SMNVEV (reference sequence). This CDR3 is 15 amino acids long. V was clipped by 8 bases and J by 2 bases, with 16 bases between them. CDR3 sequence reads: CASGYGVFGNQPQHF. The CDR3 DNA is TGTGCCAGCGGGTACGGGGTTTTCGGCAATCAGCCCCAGCATTTT.

This clonotype appeared many times. The chain uses TRBV4-1 and TRBJ2-5; 7 bases agree with TRBD2. The germline gives CDR1 MGHRA, CDR2 YSYEKL. This CDR3 region has 15 residues. V shed 4 bases, J shed 5 bases, and the junction held 10 bases outside the gene matches. In DNA form, the CDR3 reads TGCGCCAGCAGCCCTGGGGGGGAGGGTTTTGAGACCCAGTACTTC. Translation: CASSPGGEGFETQYF.

At least ten counts were recorded for this clonotype. The V call is TRBV4-1, the J call TRBJ1-1; 7 positions agree with TRBD1. Germline V CDR1 and CDR2: MGHRA, YSYEKL. The CDR3 runs 13 residues. V gave up 2 bases and J gave up 6 bases; unmatched junction bases: 3. This chain's CDR3 is CASSQTQGAEAFF. The CDR3 DNA reads TGCGCCAGCAGCCAAACCCAGGGGGCTGAAGCTTTCTTT.

This clonotype was seen a handful of times. The chain employs TRBV7-6 and TRBJ2-7; no clear D gene. V shed 1 base and J shed 7 bases, with 8 bases lying between them. Germline V lookup: CDR1 SGHVS, CDR2 FNYEAQ. This CDR3 is built from 12 residues. In DNA form, the CDR3 reads TGTGCCAGCAGCTTAGAAGTGGGTGAGCAGTACTTC. Translated: CASSLEVGEQYF. Full variable domain (missing parts from reference TRBV7-6 and TRBJ2-7): GAGVSQSPRYKVTKRGQDVALRCDPISGHVSLYWYRQALGQGPEFLTYFNYEAQQDKSGLPNDRFSAERPEGSISTLTIQRTEQRDSAMYRCASSLEVGEQYFGPGTRLTVT.

The CDR3 nucleotides are TGTGCCAGCAGCAAGCGTTTGGGACTAGCGGGGGGGGGGGAGACCCAGTACTTC. It encodes CASSKRLGLAGGGETQYF. The chain links TRBV3-1 to TRBJ2-5, with TRBD2 identical over 16 bases. V was clipped by 5 bases and J by 5 bases; unmatched bases: 11. Germline lookup yields CDR1 LGHDT and CDR2 YNNKEL (reference sequence). This CDR3 is built from 18 residues.

Comments on this clonotype: One end of the junction is discordant with germline, which a read error may explain. The J gene is TRBJ2-3, the V gene TRBV4-1; no firm D call. The CDR3 covers 14 residues. Looked up from germline, CDR1 is MGHRA and CDR2 is YSYEKL. This CDR3 is CASSHLLSTDTLYF. The CDR3 DNA follows: TGCGCCAGCAGCCATCTGCTAAGCACAGATACGCTGTATTTT.

This clonotype was counted many times. V and J are TRBV7-2 and TRBJ1-5; no definite D call. The CDR3 runs to 13 residues. In germline, CDR1 is SGHTA, CDR2 FQGNSA. Trimming shortened V by 5 bases and J by 5 bases, and 10 bases separated the two germline ends. The CDR3 region is CASSIRGDQPQHF. The CDR3 DNA sequence: TGTGCCAGCAGCATAAGAGGAGATCAGCCCCAGCATTTT.

The chain employs TRBV5-5 and TRBJ1-1; unclear D gene. The CDR3 loop spans 15 amino acids. Germline-derived CDR1 and CDR2 are SGHKS and YYEKEE (reference sequence). V lost 2 bases, J lost 3 bases, and 14 bases lay in between. In DNA form, the CDR3 reads TGTGCCAGCAGCTTTTGGGAGGGAAGGTACACTGAAGCTTTCTTT. Translation gives CASSFWEGRYTEAFF.

The chain links TRBV18 to TRBJ2-7, with unresolved D. Deletions cut 3 bases from V and 1 base from J, with 10 bases between. The CDR3 totals 14 residues. Looked up from germline, CDR1 is KGHSH and CDR2 is LQKENI. This CDR3 is CASSPLDHSYEQYF. The DNA for the CDR3 is TGTGCCAGCTCACCCTTGGACCATTCCTACGAGCAGTACTTC.

This clonotype was counted a few times. The chain recombines TRBV12-3 or TRBV12-4 with TRBJ1-2; 7 bases map to TRBD1. CDR3 size: 16 residues. V lost 7 bases and J lost 0; bases outside the gene matches: 11. The CDR3 DNA is TGTGCCAGCACACAGACAGGGATCCCCTCTAACTATGGCTACACCTTC. Encoded protein: CASTQTGIPSNYGYTF.

This clonotype was detected only a few times. V and J are TRBV6-2 or TRBV6-3 and TRBJ1-5, with D possibly matching TRBD1 (6 bases). The ends were cut back, 1 base at V and 5 bases at J, with 9 bases in the middle. The germline V gene has CDR1 MNHEY and CDR2 SVGEGT. The CDR3 is made up of 14 amino acids. CDR3 sequence reads: CASSYLQGYQPQHF. The CDR3 nucleotides read TGTGCCAGCAGTTACTTACAGGGTTATCAGCCCCAGCATTTT.

This chain joins TRBV20-1 and TRBJ2-3; maybe TRBD2 (6 bases). The CDR3 runs to 14 residues. V was pared by 6 bases and J by 0 bases, with 13 bases between. The V gene's germline CDR1 is DFQATT and CDR2 SNEGSKA (reference sequence). CDR3 DNA: TGCAGTGCGAGACTAGAGGGAAGCACAGATACGCAGTATTTT. Amino acid sequence: CSARLEGSTDTQYF.

V usage is TRBV6-2 or TRBV6-3 and J usage is TRBJ1-1; a possible D gene is TRBD1 (5 bases). CDR3 length equals 13 residues. V shed 6 bases and J shed 5 bases, with 13 bases lying between them. Germline V lookup: CDR1 MNHEY, CDR2 SVGEGT. The CDR3: CASSHLGTTEAFF. The CDR3 DNA reads as TGTGCCAGCAGCCATCTAGGGACGACTGAAGCTTTCTTT.